The clone carrying this T cell receptor beta chain was counted many times. The CDR3 spans 17 residues. Per germline, CDR1 LNHNV and CDR2 YYDKDF (reference sequence). Trimming shortened V by 0 bases and J by 0 bases, and 13 bases separated the two germline ends. Naive CD8 sequencing libraries were generated from approximately 20,000 to 1,000,000 sorted cells, with 10%, 30% or 50% RNA as input. The data originate from a study of molecular identifiers for immune sequencing clone quantification. Via MiXCR, TCRdb re-called the PCR reads, giving one row per CDR3 protein. Found here are over 600,000 distinct CDR3 sequences, nearly 20% of them singletons; the top ten hold roughly 0.85%.

The source material was naive CD8+ T cells from blood, with Jurkat cell RNA spiked in. The subset denotes: FACS-sorted CD8+CD4-CCR7+CD45RA+ naive T cells. This TCR was recovered from a human donor in good health. Some libraries in this study had Jurkat cell RNA spiked in. This rearrangement joins TRBV15 to TRBJ2-3; unclear D gene. The CDR3 region has the DNA TGTGCCACCAGCAGAGATCTCTTGACGGTGAGCACAGATACGCAGTATTTT. Residues: CATSRDLLTVSTDTQYF.